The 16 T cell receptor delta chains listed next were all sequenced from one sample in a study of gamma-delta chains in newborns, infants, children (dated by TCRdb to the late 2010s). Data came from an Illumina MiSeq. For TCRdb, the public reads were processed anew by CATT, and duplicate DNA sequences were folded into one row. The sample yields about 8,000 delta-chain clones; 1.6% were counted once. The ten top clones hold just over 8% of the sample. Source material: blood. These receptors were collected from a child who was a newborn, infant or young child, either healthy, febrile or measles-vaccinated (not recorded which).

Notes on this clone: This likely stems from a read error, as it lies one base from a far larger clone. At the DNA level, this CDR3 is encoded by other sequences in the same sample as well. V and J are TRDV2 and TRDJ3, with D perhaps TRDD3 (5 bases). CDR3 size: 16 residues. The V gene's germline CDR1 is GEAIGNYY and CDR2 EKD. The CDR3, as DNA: TGTGCCTGTGACACCGTAGGCTCCTGGGACACCCGGCAGATGTTTTTC. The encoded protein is CACDTVGSWDTRQMFF.

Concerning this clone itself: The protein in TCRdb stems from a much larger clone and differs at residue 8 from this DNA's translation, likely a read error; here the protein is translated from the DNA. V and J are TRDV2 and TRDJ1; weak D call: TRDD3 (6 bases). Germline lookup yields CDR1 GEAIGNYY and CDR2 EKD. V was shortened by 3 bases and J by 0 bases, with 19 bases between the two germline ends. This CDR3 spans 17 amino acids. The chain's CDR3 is CACDFWGVRGHTDKLIF. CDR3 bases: TGTGCCTGTGACTTTTGGGGGGTACGCGGTCACACCGATAAACTCATCTTT.

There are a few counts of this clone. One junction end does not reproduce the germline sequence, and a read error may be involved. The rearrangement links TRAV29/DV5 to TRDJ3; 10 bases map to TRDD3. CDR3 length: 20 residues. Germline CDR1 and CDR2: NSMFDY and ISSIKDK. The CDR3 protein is CAATSTGGSPSSWDARQMFF. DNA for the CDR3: TGTGCAGCAACTTCTACTGGGGGATCCCCTAGCTCCTGGGACGCCCGACAGATGTTTTTC.

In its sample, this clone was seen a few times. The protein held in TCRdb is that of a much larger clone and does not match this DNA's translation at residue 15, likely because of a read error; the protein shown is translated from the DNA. The CDR3 loop is CALGGTLYWGIPHTNKLIF. The CDR3, as DNA: TGTGCTCTTGGGGGCACCCTGTACTGGGGGATACCACACACCAATAAACTCATCTTT. The chain has TRDV1 and TRDJ1; 12 bases fit TRDD3. The CDR3 consists of 19 residues. In germline, CDR1 is TSWWSYY, CDR2 QGS.

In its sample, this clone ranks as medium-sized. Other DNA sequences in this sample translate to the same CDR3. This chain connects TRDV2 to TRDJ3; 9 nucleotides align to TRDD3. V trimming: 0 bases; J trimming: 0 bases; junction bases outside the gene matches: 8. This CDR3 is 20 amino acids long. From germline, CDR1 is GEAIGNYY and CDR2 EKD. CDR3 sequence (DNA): TGTGCCTGTGACACCGTTACTGGGGGACTTACCTCCTGGGACACCCGACAGATGTTTTTC. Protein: CACDTVTGGLTSWDTRQMFF.

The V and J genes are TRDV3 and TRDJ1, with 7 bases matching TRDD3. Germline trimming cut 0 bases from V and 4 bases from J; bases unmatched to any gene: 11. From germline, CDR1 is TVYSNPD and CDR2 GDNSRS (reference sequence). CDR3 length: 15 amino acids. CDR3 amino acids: CAFSFGGMLNDKLIF. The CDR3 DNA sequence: TGTGCCTTTAGTTTCGGGGGGATGCTTAACGATAAACTCATCTTT.

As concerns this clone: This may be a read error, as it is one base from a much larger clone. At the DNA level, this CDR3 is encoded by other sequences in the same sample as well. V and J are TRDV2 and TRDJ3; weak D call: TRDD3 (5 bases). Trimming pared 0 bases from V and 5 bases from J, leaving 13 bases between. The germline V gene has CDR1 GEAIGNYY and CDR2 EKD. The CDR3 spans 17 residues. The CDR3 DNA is TGTGCCTGTGACACCGCCTGGGACCGCAGGGACACCCGACAGATGTTTTTC. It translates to CACDTAWDRRDTRQMFF.

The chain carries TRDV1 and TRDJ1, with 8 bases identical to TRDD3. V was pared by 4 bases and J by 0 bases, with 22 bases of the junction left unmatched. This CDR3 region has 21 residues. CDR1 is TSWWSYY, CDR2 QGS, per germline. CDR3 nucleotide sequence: TGTGCTCTTGGGGGGGCTTCCGTACAAAGAGGGATACGCCCGTACACCGATAAACTCATCTTT. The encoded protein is CALGGASVQRGIRPYTDKLIF.

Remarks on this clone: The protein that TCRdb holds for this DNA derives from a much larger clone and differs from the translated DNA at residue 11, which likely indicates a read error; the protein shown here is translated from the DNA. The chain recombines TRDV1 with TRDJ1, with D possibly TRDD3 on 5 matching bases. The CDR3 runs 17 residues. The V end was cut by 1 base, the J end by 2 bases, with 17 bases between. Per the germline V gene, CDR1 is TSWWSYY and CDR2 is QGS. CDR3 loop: CALGEPKGKITTDKLIF. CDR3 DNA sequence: TGTGCTCTTGGGGAACCAAAGGGGAAAATCACAACCGATAAACTCATCTTT.

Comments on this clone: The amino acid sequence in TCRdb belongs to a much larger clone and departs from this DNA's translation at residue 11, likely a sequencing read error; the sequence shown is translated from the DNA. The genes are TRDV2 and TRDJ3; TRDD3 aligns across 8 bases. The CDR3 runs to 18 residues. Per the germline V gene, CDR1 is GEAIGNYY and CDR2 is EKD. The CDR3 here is CACDVLGVSSRDTRQMFF. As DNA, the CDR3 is TGTGCCTGTGACGTACTGGGGGTCAGCTCCCGGGACACCCGACAGATGTTTTTC.

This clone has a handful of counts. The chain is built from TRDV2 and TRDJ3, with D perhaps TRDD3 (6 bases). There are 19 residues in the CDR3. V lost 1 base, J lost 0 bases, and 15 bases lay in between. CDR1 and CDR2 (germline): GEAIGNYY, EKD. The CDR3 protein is CACDTWGSDISWDTRQMFF. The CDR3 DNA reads TGTGCCTGTGACACGTGGGGATCCGACATCTCCTGGGACACCCGACAGATGTTTTTC.

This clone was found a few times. The CDR3 nucleotides read TGTGCTCTTGGGGAACCCTACTCCGTACTGGGGGATACCATCCCGTACACCGATAAACTCATCTTT. Protein product: CALGEPYSVLGDTIPYTDKLIF. This chain uses TRDV1 with TRDJ1; 12 nucleotides align to TRDD3. Germline assignment: CDR1 TSWWSYY and CDR2 QGS. Trimming took 1 base from V and 0 from J; bases not matched to a gene: 18. The CDR3 contains 22 residues.

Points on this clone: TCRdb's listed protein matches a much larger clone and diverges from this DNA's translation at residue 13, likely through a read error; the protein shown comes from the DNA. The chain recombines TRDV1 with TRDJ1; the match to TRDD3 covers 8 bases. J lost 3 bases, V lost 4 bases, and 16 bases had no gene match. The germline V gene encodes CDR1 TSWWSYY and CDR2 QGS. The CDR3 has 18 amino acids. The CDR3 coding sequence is TGTGCTCTTGGGGGAGAGGAACTGGGGGCCAAGTACGCCGATAAACTCATCTTT. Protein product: CALGGEELGAKYADKLIF.

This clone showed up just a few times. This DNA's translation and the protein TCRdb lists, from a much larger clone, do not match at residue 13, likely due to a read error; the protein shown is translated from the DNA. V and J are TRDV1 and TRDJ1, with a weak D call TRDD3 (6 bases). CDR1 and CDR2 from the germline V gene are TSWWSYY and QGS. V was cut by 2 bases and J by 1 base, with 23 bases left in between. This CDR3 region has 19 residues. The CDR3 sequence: CALGELPAYPTGCTDKLIF. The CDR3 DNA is TGTGCTCTTGGGGAATTGCCGGCCTACCCCACTGGGTGCACCGATAAACTCATCTTT.

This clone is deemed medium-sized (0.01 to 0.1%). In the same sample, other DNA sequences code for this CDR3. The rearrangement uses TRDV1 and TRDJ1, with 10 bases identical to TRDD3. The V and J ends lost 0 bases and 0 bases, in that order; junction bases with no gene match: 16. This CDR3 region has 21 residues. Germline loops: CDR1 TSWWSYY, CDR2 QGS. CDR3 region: CALGELAQGGYAVLDTDKLIF. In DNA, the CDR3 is TGTGCTCTTGGGGAACTAGCCCAAGGGGGATACGCTGTATTGGACACCGATAAACTCATCTTT.

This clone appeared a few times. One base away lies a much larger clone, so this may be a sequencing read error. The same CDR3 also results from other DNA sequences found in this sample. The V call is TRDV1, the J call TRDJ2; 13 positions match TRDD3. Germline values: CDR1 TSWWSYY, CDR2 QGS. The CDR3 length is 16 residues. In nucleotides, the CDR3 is TGTGCTCTTGGGGTTACTGGGGGATACGTGACAGCACAACTCTTCTTC. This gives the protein CALGVTGGYVTAQLFF.